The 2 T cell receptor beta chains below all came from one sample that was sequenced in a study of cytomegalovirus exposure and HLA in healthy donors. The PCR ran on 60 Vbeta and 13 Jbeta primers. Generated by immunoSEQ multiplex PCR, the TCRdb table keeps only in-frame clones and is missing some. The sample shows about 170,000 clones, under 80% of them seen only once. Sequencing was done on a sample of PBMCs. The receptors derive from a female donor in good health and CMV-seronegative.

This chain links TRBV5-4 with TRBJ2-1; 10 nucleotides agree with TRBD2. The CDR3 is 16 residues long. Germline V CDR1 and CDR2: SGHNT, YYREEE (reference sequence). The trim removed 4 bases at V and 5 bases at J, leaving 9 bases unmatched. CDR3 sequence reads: CASSETSGHVNNEQFF. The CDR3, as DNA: TGTGCCAGCAGCGAGACTAGCGGGCATGTCAACAATGAGCAGTTCTTC.

CDR3 sequence: CASSRGSSYGYTF. The DNA of the CDR3 is TGTGCCAGCAGCCGCGGGAGCAGCTATGGCTACACCTTC. This rearrangement joins TRBV7-2 to TRBJ1-2; no firm D call. With 5 bases removed from V and 4 bases from J, the gap between germline ends came to 11 bases. The CDR3 consists of 13 residues. Germline V lookup: CDR1 SGHTA, CDR2 FQGNSA.